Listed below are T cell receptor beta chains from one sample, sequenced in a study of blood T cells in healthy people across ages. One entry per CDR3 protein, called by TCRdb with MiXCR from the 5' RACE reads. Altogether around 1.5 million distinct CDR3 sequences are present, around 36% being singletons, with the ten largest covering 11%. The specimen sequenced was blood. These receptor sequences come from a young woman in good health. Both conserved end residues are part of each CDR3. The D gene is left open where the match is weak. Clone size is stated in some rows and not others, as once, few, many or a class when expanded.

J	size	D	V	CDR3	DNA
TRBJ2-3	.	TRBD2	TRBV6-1	CASTKRTSGRSDTQYF	TGTGCCAGCACCAAGAGGACTAGCGGGAGATCAGATACGCAGTATTTT
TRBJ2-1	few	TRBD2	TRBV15	CATSRALAVYNEQFF	TGTGCCACCAGCAGAGCACTAGCGGTCTACAATGAGCAGTTCTTC
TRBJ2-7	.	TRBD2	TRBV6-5	CASSYSGLAGEEQYF	TGTGCCAGCAGTTACTCTGGACTAGCGGGGGAAGAGCAGTACTTC
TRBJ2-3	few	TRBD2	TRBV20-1	CSARGGLAGGGPTDTQYF	TGCAGTGCTAGAGGGGGACTAGCGGGGGGCGGCCCCACAGATACGCAGTATTTT
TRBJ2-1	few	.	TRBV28	CASAGTPNNEQFF	TGTGCCAGCGCCGGGACTCCTAACAATGAGCAGTTCTTC
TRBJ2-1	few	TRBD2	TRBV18	CASSPPSGGPHNEQFF	TGTGCCAGCTCACCACCTAGCGGGGGTCCTCACAATGAGCAGTTCTTC
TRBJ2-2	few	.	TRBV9	CASSQGPMSGELFF	TGTGCCAGCAGCCAGGGCCCTATGTCTGGGGAGCTGTTTTTT
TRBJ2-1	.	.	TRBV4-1	CASSQDELPSYNEQFF	TGCGCCAGCAGCCAAGATGAACTGCCCTCCTACAATGAGCAGTTCTTC
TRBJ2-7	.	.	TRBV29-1	CSVVDRFYEQYF	TGCAGCGTTGTCGACAGATTCTACGAGCAGTACTTC
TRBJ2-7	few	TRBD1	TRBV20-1	CSARDEAGGFHEQYF	TGCAGTGCTAGAGATGAAGCAGGGGGTTTCCACGAGCAGTACTTC
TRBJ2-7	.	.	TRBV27	CASRSEHIDSYNEQYF	TGTGCCAGCAGATCCGAGCATATCGATTCCTACAATGAGCAGTACTTC
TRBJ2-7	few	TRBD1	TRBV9	CASSVTGTGNYEQYF	TGTGCCAGCAGCGTGACCGGGACAGGCAACTACGAGCAGTACTTC
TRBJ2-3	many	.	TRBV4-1	CASSTTVTDTQYF	TGCGCCAGCAGCACAACAGTGACAGATACGCAGTATTTT
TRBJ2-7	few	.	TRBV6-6	CASRADSSYEQYF	TGTGCCAGCAGGGCGGACAGTTCCTACGAGCAGTACTTC
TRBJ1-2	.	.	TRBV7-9	CASTGGVNYGYTF	TGTGCCAGCACCGGAGGGGTTAACTATGGCTACACCTTC
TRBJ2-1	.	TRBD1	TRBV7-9	CATRTGVNEQFF	TGTGCCACTAGGACAGGGGTCAATGAGCAGTTCTTC
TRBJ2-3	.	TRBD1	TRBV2	CTSSRDRGLTDTQYF	TGTACCAGCAGCCGGGACAGGGGGTTGACGGATACGCAGTATTTT
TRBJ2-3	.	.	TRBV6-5	CASSYLGQYTDTQYF	TGTGCCAGCAGTTACCTGGGTCAGTACACAGATACGCAGTATTTT
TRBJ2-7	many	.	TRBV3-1	CASTDSPGSYEQYF	TGTGCCAGCACCGACTCCCCGGGCTCCTACGAGCAGTACTTC
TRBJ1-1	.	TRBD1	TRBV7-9	CASSADRVTEAFF	TGTGCCAGCAGCGCCGACAGGGTCACTGAAGCTTTCTTT
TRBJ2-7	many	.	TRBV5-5	CASTPPDTYEQYF	TGTGCCAGCACCCCCCCGGATACCTACGAGCAGTACTTC
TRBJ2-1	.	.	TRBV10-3	CAIGESTGNEQFF	TGTGCCATCGGTGAGTCCACGGGCAATGAGCAGTTCTTC
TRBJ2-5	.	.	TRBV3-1	CASSPRWRGETQYF	TGTGCCAGCAGCCCCCGTTGGAGGGGGGAGACCCAGTACTTC
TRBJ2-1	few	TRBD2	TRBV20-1	CSASPSGVSYNEQFF	TGCAGTGCTAGCCCTAGCGGGGTTTCCTACAATGAGCAGTTCTTC
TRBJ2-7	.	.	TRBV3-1	CASSQVGGEGYYEQYF	TGTGCCAGCAGCCAAGTCGGCGGCGAAGGGTACTACGAGCAGTACTTC
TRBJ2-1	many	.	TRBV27	CASSLTGGHEQFF	TGTGCCAGCAGTCTAACTGGGGGACATGAGCAGTTCTTC
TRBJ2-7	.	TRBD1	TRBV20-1	CSARDLGQDPYEQYF	TGCAGTGCTAGAGATCTAGGACAGGACCCCTACGAGCAGTACTTC
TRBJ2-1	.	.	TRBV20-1	CSATPLRAFKNEQFF	TGCAGTGCTACCCCACTGCGGGCATTTAAGAATGAGCAGTTCTTC
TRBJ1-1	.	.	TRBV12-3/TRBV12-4	CASSLRSRDLGTLEAFF	TGTGCCAGCAGTTTACGCTCACGAGACCTTGGGACACTTGAAGCTTTCTTT
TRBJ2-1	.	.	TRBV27	CASQRGGVYNEQFF	TGTGCCAGCCAGAGGGGGGGAGTGTACAATGAGCAGTTCTTC
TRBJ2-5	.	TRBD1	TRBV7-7	CASSSRHRGETQYF	TGTGCCAGCAGCTCCCGTCACAGGGGAGAGACCCAGTACTTC